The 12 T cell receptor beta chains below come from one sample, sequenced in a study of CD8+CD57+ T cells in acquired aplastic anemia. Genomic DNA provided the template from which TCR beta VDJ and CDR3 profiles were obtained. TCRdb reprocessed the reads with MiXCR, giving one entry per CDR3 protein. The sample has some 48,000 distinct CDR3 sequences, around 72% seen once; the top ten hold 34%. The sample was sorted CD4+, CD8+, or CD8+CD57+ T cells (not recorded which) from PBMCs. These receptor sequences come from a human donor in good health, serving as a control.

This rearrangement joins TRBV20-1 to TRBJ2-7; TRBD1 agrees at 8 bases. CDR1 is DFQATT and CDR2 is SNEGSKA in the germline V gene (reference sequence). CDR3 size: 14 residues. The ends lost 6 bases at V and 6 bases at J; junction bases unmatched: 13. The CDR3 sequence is CSAPRGAGGGEQYF. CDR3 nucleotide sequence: TGCAGTGCCCCTCGGGGTGCAGGGGGCGGCGAGCAGTACTTC.

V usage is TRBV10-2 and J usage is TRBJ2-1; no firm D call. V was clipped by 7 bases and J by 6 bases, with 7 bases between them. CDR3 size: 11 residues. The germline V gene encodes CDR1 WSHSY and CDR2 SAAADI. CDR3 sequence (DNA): TGCGCCAGCAAAGCTAGCAATGAGCAGTTCTTC. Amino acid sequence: CASKASNEQFF.

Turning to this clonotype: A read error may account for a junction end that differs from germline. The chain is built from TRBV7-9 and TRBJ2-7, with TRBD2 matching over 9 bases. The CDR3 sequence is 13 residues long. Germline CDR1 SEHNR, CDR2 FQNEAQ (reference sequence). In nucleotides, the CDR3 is TGTGCCAGCAGCCTAGCGGGATACTACGAGCAGTACTTC. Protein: CASSLAGYYEQYF.

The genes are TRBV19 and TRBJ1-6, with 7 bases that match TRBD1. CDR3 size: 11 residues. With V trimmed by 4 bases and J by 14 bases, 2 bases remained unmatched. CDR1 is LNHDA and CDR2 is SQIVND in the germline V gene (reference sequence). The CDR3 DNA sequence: TGTGCCAGTAGTAACGACAGGGCCCTCCACTTT. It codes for CASSNDRALHF.

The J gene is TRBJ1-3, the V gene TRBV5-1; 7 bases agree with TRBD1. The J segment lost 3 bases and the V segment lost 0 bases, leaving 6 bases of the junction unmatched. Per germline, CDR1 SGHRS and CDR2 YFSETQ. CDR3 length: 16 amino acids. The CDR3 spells CASSLAGTENGNTIYF. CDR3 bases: TGCGCCAGCAGCTTGGCTGGGACAGAGAATGGAAACACCATATATTTT.

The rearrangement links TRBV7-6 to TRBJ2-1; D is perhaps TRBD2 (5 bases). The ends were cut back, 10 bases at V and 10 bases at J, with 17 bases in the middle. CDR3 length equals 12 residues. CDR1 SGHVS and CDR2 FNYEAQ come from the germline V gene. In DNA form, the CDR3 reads TGTGCCATCAGTTCCGGGGAGAACGAGCAGTTCTTC. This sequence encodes CAISSGENEQFF.

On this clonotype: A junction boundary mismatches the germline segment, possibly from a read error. The CDR3 DNA reads as TGCGCCAGCAGCCAAGATTGGGCTAGCTCAGTATCCGGGAAGCTGTTTTTT. This translates into CASSQDWASSVSGKLFF. V and J are TRBV4-1 and TRBJ2-2; D might be TRBD2 (5 bases). Germline CDR1 MGHRA, CDR2 YSYEKL. The CDR3 contains 17 residues.

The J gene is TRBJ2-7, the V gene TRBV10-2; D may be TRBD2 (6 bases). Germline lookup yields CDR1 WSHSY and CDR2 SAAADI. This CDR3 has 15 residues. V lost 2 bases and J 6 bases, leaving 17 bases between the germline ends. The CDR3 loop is CASSEGEAVVGEQYF. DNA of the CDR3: TGCGCCAGCAGTGAGGGGGAGGCGGTGGTGGGCGAGCAGTACTTC.

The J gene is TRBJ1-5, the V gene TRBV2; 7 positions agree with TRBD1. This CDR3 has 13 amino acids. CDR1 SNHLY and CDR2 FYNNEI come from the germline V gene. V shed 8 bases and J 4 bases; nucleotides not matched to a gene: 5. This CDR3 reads CASEQGVNQPQHF. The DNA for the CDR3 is TGTGCCAGCGAGCAGGGGGTTAATCAGCCCCAGCATTTT.

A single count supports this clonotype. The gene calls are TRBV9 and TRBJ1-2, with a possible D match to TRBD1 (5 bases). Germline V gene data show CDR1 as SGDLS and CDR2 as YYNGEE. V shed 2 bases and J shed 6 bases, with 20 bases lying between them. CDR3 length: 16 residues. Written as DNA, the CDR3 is TGTGCCAGCAGCGTCGAGGGGACCGGGGTACCCGATGGCTACACCTTC. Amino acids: CASSVEGTGVPDGYTF.

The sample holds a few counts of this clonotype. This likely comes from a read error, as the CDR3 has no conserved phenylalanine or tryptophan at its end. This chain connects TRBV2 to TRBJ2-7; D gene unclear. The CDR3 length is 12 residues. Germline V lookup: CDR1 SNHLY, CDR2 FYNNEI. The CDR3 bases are TGCACCAGCAGTGAAACGCGTTACGAGCAGTACCTC. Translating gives CTSSETRYEQYL.

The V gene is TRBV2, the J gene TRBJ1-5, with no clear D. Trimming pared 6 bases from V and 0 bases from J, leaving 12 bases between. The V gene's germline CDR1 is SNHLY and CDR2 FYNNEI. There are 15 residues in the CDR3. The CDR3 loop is CASSITEDSNQPQHF. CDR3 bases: TGTGCCAGCAGCATAACAGAGGATAGCAATCAGCCCCAGCATTTT.